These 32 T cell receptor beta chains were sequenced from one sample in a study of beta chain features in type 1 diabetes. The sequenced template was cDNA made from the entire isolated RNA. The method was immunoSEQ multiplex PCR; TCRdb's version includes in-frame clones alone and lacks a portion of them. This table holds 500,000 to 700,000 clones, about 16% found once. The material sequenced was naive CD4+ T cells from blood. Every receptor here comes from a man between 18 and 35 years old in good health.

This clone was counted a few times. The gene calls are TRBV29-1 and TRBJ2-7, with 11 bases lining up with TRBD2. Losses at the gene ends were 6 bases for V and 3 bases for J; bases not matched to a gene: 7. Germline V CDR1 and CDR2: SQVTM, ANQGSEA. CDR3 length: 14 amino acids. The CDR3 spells CSVGPGLAVYEQYF. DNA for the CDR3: TGCAGCGTGGGTCCGGGACTAGCGGTCTACGAGCAGTACTTC.

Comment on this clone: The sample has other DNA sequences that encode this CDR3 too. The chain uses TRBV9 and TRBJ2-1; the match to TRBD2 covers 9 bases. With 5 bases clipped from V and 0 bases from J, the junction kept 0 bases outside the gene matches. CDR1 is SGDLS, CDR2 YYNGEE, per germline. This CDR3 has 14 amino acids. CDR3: CASSSGSSYNEQFF. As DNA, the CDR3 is TGTGCCAGCAGTAGCGGGAGCTCCTACAATGAGCAGTTCTTC.

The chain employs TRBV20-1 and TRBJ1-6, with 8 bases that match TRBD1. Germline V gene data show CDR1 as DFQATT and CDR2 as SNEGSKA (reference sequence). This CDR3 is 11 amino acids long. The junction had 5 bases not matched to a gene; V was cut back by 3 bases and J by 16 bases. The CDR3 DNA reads TGCAGTGCTAGGGACAGGGTCGTACTCCACTTT. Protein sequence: CSARDRVVLHF.

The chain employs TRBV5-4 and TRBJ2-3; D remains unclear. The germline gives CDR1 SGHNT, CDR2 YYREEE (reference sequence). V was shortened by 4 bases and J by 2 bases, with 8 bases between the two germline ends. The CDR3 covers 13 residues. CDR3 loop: CASSPESTDTQYF. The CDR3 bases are TGTGCCAGCAGCCCCGAGTCCACAGATACGCAGTATTTT. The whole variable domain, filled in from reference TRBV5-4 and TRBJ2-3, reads ETGVTQSPTHLIKTRGQQVTLRCSSQSGHNTVSWYQQALGQGPQFIFQYYREEENGRGNFPPRFSGLQFPNYSSELNVNALELDDSALYLCASSPESTDTQYFGPGTRLTVL.

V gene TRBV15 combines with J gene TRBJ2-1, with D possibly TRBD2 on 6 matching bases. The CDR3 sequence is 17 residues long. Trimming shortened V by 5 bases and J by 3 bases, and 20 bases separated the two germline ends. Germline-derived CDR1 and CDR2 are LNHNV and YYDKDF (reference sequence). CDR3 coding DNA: TGTGCCACCAGCCTTGGGACTCCCCAAGAAGTCTACAATGAGCAGTTCTTC. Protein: CATSLGTPQEVYNEQFF.

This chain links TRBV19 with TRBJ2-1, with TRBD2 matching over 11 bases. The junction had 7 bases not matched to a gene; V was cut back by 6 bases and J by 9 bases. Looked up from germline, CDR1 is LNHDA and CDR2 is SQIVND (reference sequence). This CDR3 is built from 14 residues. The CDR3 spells CASRLTSGKLEQFF. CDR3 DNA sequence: TGTGCCAGTAGATTGACTAGCGGGAAGCTTGAGCAGTTCTTC.

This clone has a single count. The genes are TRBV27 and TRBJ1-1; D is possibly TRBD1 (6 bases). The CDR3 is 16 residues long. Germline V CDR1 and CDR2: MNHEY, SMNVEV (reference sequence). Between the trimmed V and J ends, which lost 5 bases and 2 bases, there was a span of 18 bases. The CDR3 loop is CASSQVRGPENTEAFF. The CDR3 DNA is TGTGCCAGCAGTCAAGTCCGGGGGCCCGAAAACACTGAAGCTTTCTTT.

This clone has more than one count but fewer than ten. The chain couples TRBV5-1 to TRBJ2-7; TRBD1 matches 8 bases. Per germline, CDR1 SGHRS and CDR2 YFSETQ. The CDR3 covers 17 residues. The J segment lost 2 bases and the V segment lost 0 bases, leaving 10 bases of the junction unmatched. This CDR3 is CASSLDLGGTGTYEQYF. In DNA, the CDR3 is TGCGCCAGCAGCTTGGACTTAGGAGGGACAGGTACCTACGAGCAGTACTTC.

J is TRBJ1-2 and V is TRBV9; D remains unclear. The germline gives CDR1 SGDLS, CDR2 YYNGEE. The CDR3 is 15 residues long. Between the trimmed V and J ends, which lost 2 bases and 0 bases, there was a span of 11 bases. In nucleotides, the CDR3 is TGTGCCAGCAGCGTTAGGGCAGCCGCTAACTATGGCTACACCTTC. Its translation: CASSVRAAANYGYTF.

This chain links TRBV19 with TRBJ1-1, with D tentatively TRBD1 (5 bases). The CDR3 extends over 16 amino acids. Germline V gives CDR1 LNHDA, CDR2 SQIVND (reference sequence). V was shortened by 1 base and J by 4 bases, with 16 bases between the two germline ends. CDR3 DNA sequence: TGTGCCAGTAGTATAGGAGGAGGGGCCGGTGGCACTGAAGCTTTCTTT. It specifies CASSIGGGAGGTEAFF.

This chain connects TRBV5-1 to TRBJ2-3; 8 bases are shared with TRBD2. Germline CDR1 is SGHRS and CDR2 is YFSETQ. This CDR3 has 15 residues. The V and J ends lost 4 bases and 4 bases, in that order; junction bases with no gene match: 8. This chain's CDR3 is CASSREGTRADTQYF. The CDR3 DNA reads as TGCGCCAGCAGCAGGGAGGGGACTAGAGCAGATACGCAGTATTTT.

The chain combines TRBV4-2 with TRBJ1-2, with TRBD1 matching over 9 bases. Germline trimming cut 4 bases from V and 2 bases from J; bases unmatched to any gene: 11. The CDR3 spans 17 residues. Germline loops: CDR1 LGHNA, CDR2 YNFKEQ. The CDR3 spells CASSRHRDRAVNYGYTF. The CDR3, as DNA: TGTGCCAGCAGCCGACACCGGGACAGGGCGGTGAACTATGGCTACACCTTC.

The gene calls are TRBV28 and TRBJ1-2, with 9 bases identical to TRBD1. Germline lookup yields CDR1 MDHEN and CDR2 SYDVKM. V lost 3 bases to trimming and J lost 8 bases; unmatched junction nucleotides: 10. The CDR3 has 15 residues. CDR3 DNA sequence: TGTGCCAGCAGTTTGACGGACAGGGGCGCGCCCGGCTACACCTTC. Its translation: CASSLTDRGAPGYTF.

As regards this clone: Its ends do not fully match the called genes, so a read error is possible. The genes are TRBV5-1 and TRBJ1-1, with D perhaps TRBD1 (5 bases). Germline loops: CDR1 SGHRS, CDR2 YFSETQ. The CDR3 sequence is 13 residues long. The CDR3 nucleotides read TGCGCCAGCAGCTTGGAATGGGGGACGGTCGGTAACTTT. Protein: CASSLEWGTVGNF.

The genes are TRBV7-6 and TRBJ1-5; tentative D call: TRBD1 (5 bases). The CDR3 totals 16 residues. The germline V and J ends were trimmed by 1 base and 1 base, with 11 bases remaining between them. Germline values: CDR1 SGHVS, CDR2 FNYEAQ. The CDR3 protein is CASSLEVGGSNQPQHF. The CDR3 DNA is TGTGCCAGCAGCTTAGAAGTTGGGGGGAGCAATCAGCCCCAGCATTTT. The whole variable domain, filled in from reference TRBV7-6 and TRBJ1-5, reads GAGVSQSPRYKVTKRGQDVALRCDPISGHVSLYWYRQALGQGPEFLTYFNYEAQQDKSGLPNDRFSAERPEGSISTLTIQRTEQRDSAMYRCASSLEVGGSNQPQHFGDGTRLSIL.

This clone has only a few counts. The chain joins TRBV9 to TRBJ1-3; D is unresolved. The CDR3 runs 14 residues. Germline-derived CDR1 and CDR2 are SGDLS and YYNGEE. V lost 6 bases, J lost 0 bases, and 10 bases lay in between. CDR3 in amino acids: CASKPANSGNTIYF. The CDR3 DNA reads TGTGCCAGCAAACCGGCGAACTCTGGAAACACCATATATTTT.

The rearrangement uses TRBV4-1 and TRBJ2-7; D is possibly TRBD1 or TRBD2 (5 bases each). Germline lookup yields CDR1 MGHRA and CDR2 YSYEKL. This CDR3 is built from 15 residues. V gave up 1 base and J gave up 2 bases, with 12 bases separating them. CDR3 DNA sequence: TGCGCCAGCAGCCAAGGCGGGCAGGGTCCCTACGAGCAGTACTTC. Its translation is CASSQGGQGPYEQYF.

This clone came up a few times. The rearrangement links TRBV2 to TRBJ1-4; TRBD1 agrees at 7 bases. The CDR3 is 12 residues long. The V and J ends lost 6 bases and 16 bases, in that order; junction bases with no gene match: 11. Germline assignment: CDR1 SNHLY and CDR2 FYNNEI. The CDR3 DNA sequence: TGTGCCAGCAGAAGAGGGAAGGGGGCTCCGTTTTTT. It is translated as CASRRGKGAPFF.

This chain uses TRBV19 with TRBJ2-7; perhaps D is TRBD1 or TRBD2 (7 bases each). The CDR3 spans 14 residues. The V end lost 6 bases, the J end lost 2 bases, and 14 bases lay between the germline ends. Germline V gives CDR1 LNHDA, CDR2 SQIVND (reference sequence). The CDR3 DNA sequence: TGTGCCAGTAGGAGGCAGGGGGGGACCTACGAGCAGTACTTC. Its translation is CASRRQGGTYEQYF. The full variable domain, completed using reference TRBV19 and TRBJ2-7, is DGGITQSPKYLFRKEGQNVTLSCEQNLNHDAMYWYRQDPGQGLRLIYYSQIVNDFQKGDIAEGYSVSREKKESFPLTVTSAQKNPTAFYLCASRRQGGTYEQYFGPGTRLTVT.

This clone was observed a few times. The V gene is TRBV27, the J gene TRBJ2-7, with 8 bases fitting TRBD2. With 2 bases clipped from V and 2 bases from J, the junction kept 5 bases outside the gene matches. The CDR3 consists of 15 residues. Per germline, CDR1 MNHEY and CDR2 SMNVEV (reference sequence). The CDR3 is CASSLLAGGPYEQYF. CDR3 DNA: TGTGCCAGCAGTTTACTAGCGGGTGGCCCCTACGAGCAGTACTTC.

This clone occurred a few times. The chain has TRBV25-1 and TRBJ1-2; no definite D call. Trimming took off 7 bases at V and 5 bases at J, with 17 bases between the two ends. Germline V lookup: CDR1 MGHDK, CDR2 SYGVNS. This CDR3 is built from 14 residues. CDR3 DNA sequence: TGTGCCAGCAACCAGCATGGTTTAGGGTATGGCTACACCTTC. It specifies CASNQHGLGYGYTF.

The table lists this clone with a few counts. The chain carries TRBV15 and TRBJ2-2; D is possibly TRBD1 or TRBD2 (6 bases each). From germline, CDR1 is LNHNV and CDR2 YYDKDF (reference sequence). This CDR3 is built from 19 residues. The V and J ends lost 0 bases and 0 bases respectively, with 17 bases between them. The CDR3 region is CATSRDPPRGGTNTGELFF. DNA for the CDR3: TGTGCCACCAGCAGAGACCCTCCTAGAGGGGGGACGAACACCGGGGAGCTGTTTTTT.

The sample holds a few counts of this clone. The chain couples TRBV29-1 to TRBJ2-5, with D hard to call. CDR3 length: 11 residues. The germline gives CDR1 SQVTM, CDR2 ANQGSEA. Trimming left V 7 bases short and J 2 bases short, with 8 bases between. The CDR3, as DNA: TGCAGCGCCCCCCGTCAAGAGACCCAGTACTTC. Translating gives CSAPRQETQYF.

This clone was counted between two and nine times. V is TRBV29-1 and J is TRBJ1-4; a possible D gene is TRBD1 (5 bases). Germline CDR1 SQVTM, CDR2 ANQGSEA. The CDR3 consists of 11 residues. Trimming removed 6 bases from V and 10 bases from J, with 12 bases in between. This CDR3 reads CSVGGGGKLFF. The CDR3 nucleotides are TGCAGCGTCGGGGGGGGTGGAAAACTGTTTTTT. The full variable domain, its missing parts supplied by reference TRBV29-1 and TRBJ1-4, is SAVISQKPSRDICQRGTSLTIQCQVDSQVTMMFWYRQQPGQSLTLIATANQGSEATYESGFVIDKFPISRPNLTFSTLTVSNMSPEDSSIYLCSVGGGGKLFFGSGTQLSVL.

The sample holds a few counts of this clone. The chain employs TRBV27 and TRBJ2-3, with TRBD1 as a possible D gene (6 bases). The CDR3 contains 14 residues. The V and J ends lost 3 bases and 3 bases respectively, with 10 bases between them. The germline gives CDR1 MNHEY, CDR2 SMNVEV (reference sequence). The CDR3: CASSFYQGTDTQYF. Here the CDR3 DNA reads TGTGCCAGCAGTTTCTACCAGGGGACAGATACGCAGTATTTT.

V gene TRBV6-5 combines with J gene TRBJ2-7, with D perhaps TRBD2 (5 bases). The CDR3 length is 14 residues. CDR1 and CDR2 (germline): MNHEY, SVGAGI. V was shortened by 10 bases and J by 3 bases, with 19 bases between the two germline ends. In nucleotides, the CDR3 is TGTGCCATTCGCCGGGGAGCCCTCAGCTACGAGCAGTACTTC. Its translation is CAIRRGALSYEQYF.

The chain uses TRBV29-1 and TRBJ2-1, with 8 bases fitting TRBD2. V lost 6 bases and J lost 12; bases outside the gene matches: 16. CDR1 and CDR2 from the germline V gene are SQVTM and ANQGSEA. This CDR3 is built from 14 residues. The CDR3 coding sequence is TGCAGCGTGGCTACTAGCGGCTTAGGATCAGGGCAGTTCTTC. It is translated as CSVATSGLGSGQFF.

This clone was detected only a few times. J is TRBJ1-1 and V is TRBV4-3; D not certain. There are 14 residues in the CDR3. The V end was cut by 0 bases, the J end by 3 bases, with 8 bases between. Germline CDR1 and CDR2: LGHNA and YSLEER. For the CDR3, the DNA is TGCGCCAGCAGCCAAGATGAGGCCTACACTGAAGCTTTCTTT. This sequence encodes CASSQDEAYTEAFF.

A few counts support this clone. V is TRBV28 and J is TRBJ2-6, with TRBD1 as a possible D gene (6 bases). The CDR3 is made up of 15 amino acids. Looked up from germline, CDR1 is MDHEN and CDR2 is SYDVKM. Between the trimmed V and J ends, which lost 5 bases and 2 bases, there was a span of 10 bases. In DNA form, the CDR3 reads TGTGCCAGCAGTGAGCAGGGGACTGGGGCCAACGTCCTGACTTTC. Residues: CASSEQGTGANVLTF.

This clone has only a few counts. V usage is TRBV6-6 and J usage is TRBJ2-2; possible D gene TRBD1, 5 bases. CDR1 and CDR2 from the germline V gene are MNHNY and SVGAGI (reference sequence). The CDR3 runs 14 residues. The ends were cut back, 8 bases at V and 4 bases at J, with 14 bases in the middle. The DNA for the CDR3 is TGTGCCAGCTATCAGGGAAAGGTCACCGGGGAGCTGTTTTTT. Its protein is CASYQGKVTGELFF.

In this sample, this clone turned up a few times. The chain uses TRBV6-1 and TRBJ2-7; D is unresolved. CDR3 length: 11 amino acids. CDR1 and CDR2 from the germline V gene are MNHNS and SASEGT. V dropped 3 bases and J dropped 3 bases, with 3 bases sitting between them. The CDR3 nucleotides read TGTGCCAGCAGTGATCACTACGAGCAGTACTTC. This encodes CASSDHYEQYF.

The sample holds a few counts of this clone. In DNA form, the CDR3 reads TGTGCCAGCAGCTTAGGGGGCGCGACCTTCTACGAGCAGTACTTC. This gives the protein CASSLGGATFYEQYF. The V call is TRBV7-9, the J call TRBJ2-7, with D maybe TRBD1 (5 bases). Germline V gives CDR1 SEHNR, CDR2 FQNEAQ (reference sequence). V was pared by 1 base and J by 3 bases, with 13 bases between. CDR3 length: 15 amino acids.